These 9 T cell receptor beta chains were all obtained from the same sample, sequenced in a study of blood T cell repertoires in COVID-19. Profiled with immunoSEQ multiplex PCR; TCRdb holds only in-frame clones, not every one. The sample has under 200,000 clones; roughly 77% are singletons. The sample consisted of peripheral blood. These receptors all come from an older man with active or convalescent COVID-19.

This clone was seen a few times. The chain joins TRBV7-2 to TRBJ1-4; TRBD1 is a possible D gene (6 bases). The length of the CDR3 is 16 residues. The V and J ends lost 8 bases and 1 base respectively, with 17 bases between them. Germline CDR1 is SGHTA and CDR2 is FQGNSA. In DNA form, the CDR3 reads TGTGCCAGCTCTTTTGGCGGGGGGCTAACTAATGAAAAACTGTTTTTT. Translating gives CASSFGGGLTNEKLFF.

The CDR3 loop is CASSPLEEGSQHF. The CDR3 DNA reads as TGTGCCAGCAGTCCCCTGGAGGAGGGCTCCCAGCATTTT. The rearrangement uses TRBV12-3 or TRBV12-4 and TRBJ1-5; D unclear. This CDR3 region has 13 residues. The germline V and J ends were trimmed by 5 bases and 11 bases, with 16 bases remaining between them.

Only one count was recorded for this clone. This chain connects TRBV5-1 to TRBJ2-1, with D possibly matching TRBD2 (6 bases). There are 15 residues in the CDR3. Trimming removed 6 bases at V and 4 bases at J, with 17 bases between. Germline CDR1 is SGHRS and CDR2 is YFSETQ. The CDR3 protein is CASKDFGTSYNEQFF. Here the CDR3 DNA reads TGCGCCAGCAAAGACTTCGGGACTTCTTACAATGAGCAGTTCTTC.

V and J are TRBV6-2 or TRBV6-3 and TRBJ2-7; D is perhaps TRBD2 (5 bases). The CDR3 is 15 amino acids. CDR1 MNHEY and CDR2 SVGEGT come from the germline V gene. V gave up 4 bases and J gave up 2 bases, with 15 bases separating them. In nucleotides, the CDR3 is TGTGCCAGCAGTTGGCGGAGGTGGGATACCTACGAGCAGTACTTC. Translation gives CASSWRRWDTYEQYF.

The chain combines TRBV27 with TRBJ2-7; D unresolved. The germline V and J ends were trimmed by 2 bases and 0 bases, with 8 bases remaining between them. This CDR3 comprises 14 residues. Looked up from germline, CDR1 is MNHEY and CDR2 is SMNVEV (reference sequence). CDR3 amino acids: CASSLGPRSYEQYF. CDR3 DNA: TGTGCCAGCAGTTTAGGGCCCCGCTCCTACGAGCAGTACTTC.

CDR3 sequence reads: CASSVRGGTGELFF. CDR3 nucleotide sequence: TGTGCCAGCAGTGTGCGGGGGGGAACCGGGGAGCTGTTTTTT. The rearrangement links TRBV2 to TRBJ2-2, with 9 nucleotides matching TRBD2. Trimming at V came to 4 bases and at J to 5 bases, leaving 2 bases not matched to a gene. The V gene's germline CDR1 is SNHLY and CDR2 FYNNEI. The CDR3 is made up of 14 amino acids.

V gene TRBV2 combines with J gene TRBJ1-2, with 7 bases identical to TRBD1. The germline gives CDR1 SNHLY, CDR2 FYNNEI. The CDR3 length is 14 residues. The ends lost 7 bases at V and 3 bases at J; junction bases unmatched: 8. CDR3 nucleotides: TGTGCCAGCACCGACGACAGGGCTTACTATGGCTACACCTTC. The encoded protein is CASTDDRAYYGYTF.

As regards this clone: A junction boundary mismatches the germline segment, possibly from a read error. The gene calls are TRBV20-1 and TRBJ1-2; D unclear. The germline V gene encodes CDR1 DFQATT and CDR2 SNEGSKA (reference sequence). This CDR3 region has 9 residues. Here the CDR3 reads CSARDQQSF. CDR3 nucleotides: TGCAGTGCTAGAGATCAACAATCCTTC.

V usage is TRBV7-9 and J usage is TRBJ2-2; D perhaps matches TRBD1 (6 bases). The CDR3 totals 16 residues. Germline lookup yields CDR1 SEHNR and CDR2 FQNEAQ (reference sequence). Trimming took off 10 bases at V and 0 bases at J, with 18 bases between the two ends. The CDR3 DNA reads TGTGCCATAACGACAGGAATTAACGCGAACACCGGGGAGCTGTTTTTT. Translated: CAITTGINANTGELFF. The full variable domain, with the rest looked up from reference TRBV7-9 and TRBJ2-2, is DTGVSQNPRHKITKRGQNVTFRCDPISEHNRLYWYRQTLGQGPEFLTYFQNEAQLEKSRLLSDRFSAERPKGSFSTLEIQRTEQGDSAMYLCAITTGINANTGELFFGEGSRLTVL.